Below, 18 T cell receptor beta chains from the same sample are listed, as sequenced in a study of identical twins. From the 5' RACE reads, TCRdb called clonotypes with MiXCR, one entry per CDR3 protein. This repertoire shows about 790,000 distinct CDR3 sequences, 18% found once; its top ten account for less than 15%. These same data were also listed under a study on T cells expressing NK-cell markers.

The sequenced sample was PBMCs. The receptors were sampled from a woman aged 18-29 years in good health.

This clonotype occurred a few times. This chain links TRBV20-1 with TRBJ2-1, with TRBD2 as a possible D gene (5 bases). This CDR3 is 13 amino acids long. Germline V CDR1 and CDR2: DFQATT, SNEGSKA (reference sequence). V shed 5 bases and J shed 12 bases, with 20 bases lying between them. DNA of the CDR3: TGCAGTGCTTCTGACTACCAACTAATCGGGCAGTTCTTC. Amino acid sequence: CSASDYQLIGQFF.

V and J are TRBV12-3 or TRBV12-4 and TRBJ2-2; 7 bases align to TRBD1. The CDR3 consists of 17 residues. J gave up 7 bases and V 8 bases, and 19 bases lay outside the gene matches. The CDR3 reads CASSMGIDRAGSGELFF. In DNA form, the CDR3 reads TGTGCCAGCTCCATGGGGATTGACAGGGCTGGGAGCGGGGAGCTGTTTTTT.

This clonotype was seen a handful of times. The rearrangement uses TRBV10-3 and TRBJ2-5; D unresolved. Germline V gene data show CDR1 as ENHRY and CDR2 as SYGVKD. CDR3 length: 14 amino acids. V was shortened by 0 bases and J by 3 bases, with 8 bases between the two germline ends. The DNA of the CDR3 is TGTGCCATCAGTGAGTCGGGGAATGAAGAGACCCAGTACTTC. This gives the protein CAISESGNEETQYF.

Here the CDR3 DNA reads TGTGCCAGCAGCTCCCGACATCTTGAAGCTTTCTTT. Translated, it gives CASSSRHLEAFF. The genes are TRBV5-6 and TRBJ1-1; D call uncertain. Trimming took off 3 bases at V and 7 bases at J, with 10 bases between the two ends. The germline V gene encodes CDR1 SGHDT and CDR2 YYEEEE. This CDR3 comprises 12 residues. The entire variable domain, with the rest obtained from reference TRBV5-6 and TRBJ1-1, is as follows: DAGVTQSPTHLIKTRGQQVTLRCSPKSGHDTVSWYQQALGQGPQFIFQYYEEEERQRGNFPDRFSGHQFPNYSSELNVNALLLGDSALYLCASSSRHLEAFFGQGTRLTVV.

This clonotype was counted between two and nine times. The chain recombines TRBV9 with TRBJ2-2; D is perhaps TRBD2 (6 bases). CDR1 and CDR2 (germline): SGDLS, YYNGEE. The CDR3 totals 13 residues. The V end lost 6 bases, the J end lost 4 bases, and 10 bases lay between the germline ends. The chain's CDR3 is CASNDGSTGELFF. CDR3 nucleotides: TGTGCCAGCAACGACGGGAGCACCGGGGAGCTGTTTTTT. Supplemented by reference TRBV9 and TRBJ2-2, the full variable domain reads DSGVTQTPKHLITATGQRVTLRCSPRSGDLSVYWYQQSLDQGLQFLIQYYNGEERAKGNILERFSAQQFPDLHSELNLSSLELGDSALYFCASNDGSTGELFFGEGSRLTVL.

The J gene is TRBJ2-1, the V gene TRBV3-1; 8 positions agree with TRBD1. After removal of 4 bases from V and 6 bases from J, the junction contained 5 bases not matched to a gene. The germline CDR1 and CDR2 sequences are LGHDT and YNNKEL (reference sequence). The CDR3 consists of 14 residues. CDR3 bases: TGTGCCAGCAGCCGGACAGGGCTCCTCAATGAGCAGTTCTTC. Translated, it gives CASSRTGLLNEQFF.

The CDR3 nucleotides are TGTGCCAGCAGTTACGGGCTGAGAGAGCAGTTCTTC. As protein: CASSYGLREQFF. The chain carries TRBV6-5 and TRBJ2-1, with D unclear. CDR1 and CDR2 (germline): MNHEY, SVGAGI. This CDR3 region has 12 residues. Deletions cut 2 bases from V and 10 bases from J, with 9 bases between.

This clonotype was observed a few times. The genes are TRBV20-1 and TRBJ2-7; TRBD1 matches 7 bases. Germline CDR1 is DFQATT and CDR2 is SNEGSKA (reference sequence). CDR3 length: 14 amino acids. V lost 1 base, J lost 3 bases, and 6 bases stayed unmatched. For the CDR3, the DNA is TGCAGTGCTAGAGTGCCAGGGGGTATCTACGAGCAGTACTTC. This translates into CSARVPGGIYEQYF.

V usage is TRBV12-3 or TRBV12-4 and J usage is TRBJ1-2; D call uncertain. The V end lost 6 bases, the J end lost 5 bases, and 13 bases lay between the germline ends. The CDR3 is 13 amino acids. The DNA for the CDR3 is TGTGCCAGCAGCCCCGGGGAAGGATATGGCTACACCTTC. Amino acid sequence: CASSPGEGYGYTF.

This clonotype was recorded a few times. The V and J genes are TRBV7-2 and TRBJ1-1, with D possibly matching TRBD1 (6 bases). Trimming cost V 5 bases and J 2 bases, with 15 bases left between them. The length of the CDR3 is 15 residues. From germline, CDR1 is SGHTA and CDR2 FQGNSA. CDR3: CASSGRQEINTEAFF. The CDR3, as DNA: TGTGCCAGCAGCGGCAGACAGGAGATAAACACTGAAGCTTTCTTT.

Only a few counts were recorded for this clonotype. This chain links TRBV20-1 with TRBJ1-2, with TRBD1 matching over 8 bases. CDR1 and CDR2 (germline): DFQATT, SNEGSKA (reference sequence). The CDR3 runs 16 residues. V lost 6 bases, J lost 4 bases, and 16 bases stayed unmatched. The CDR3 region is CSASVQGASSGYGYTF. CDR3 nucleotides: TGCAGTGCCAGTGTCCAGGGGGCGTCCAGTGGCTATGGCTACACCTTC.

The rearrangement uses TRBV15 and TRBJ2-7; D unclear. The V end was cut by 3 bases, the J end by 5 bases, with 11 bases between. From germline, CDR1 is LNHNV and CDR2 YYDKDF (reference sequence). The CDR3 has 13 amino acids. The chain's CDR3 is CATSRDHRDEQYF. The CDR3 DNA sequence: TGTGCCACCAGCAGGGATCATAGGGACGAGCAGTACTTC.

This clonotype was seen a handful of times. The chain combines TRBV7-2 with TRBJ1-5, with D maybe TRBD1 (5 bases). CDR1 is SGHTA, CDR2 FQGNSA, per germline. The CDR3 consists of 15 residues. V was shortened by 3 bases and J by 4 bases, with 13 bases between the two germline ends. The CDR3 DNA reads TGTGCCAGCAGCTTGACAGAGAGCCTAAATCAGCCCCAGCATTTT. Translated: CASSLTESLNQPQHF.

The rearrangement joins TRBV12-3 or TRBV12-4 to TRBJ2-5; 8 nucleotides agree with TRBD2. With V trimmed by 6 bases and J by 2 bases, 5 bases remained unmatched. The CDR3 spans 14 residues. For the CDR3, the DNA is TGTGCCAGCAGCCGGGAGCGGGGGCAAGAGACCCAGTACTTC. This codes for CASSRERGQETQYF.

The rearrangement joins TRBV5-1 to TRBJ1-1, with 11 positions matching TRBD1. CDR1 SGHRS and CDR2 YFSETQ come from the germline V gene. The CDR3 is 14 residues long. V lost 4 bases to trimming and J lost 5 bases; unmatched junction nucleotides: 4. The CDR3 loop reads CASSPDRGLTEAFF. In DNA, the CDR3 is TGCGCCAGCAGCCCGGACAGGGGGCTGACTGAAGCTTTCTTT.

This clonotype appeared a few times. This chain connects TRBV3-1 to TRBJ1-1; TRBD1 is a possible D gene (5 bases). Trimming stripped 1 base from V and 0 bases from J, with 9 bases between. This CDR3 is 15 amino acids long. Germline V gene data show CDR1 as LGHDT and CDR2 as YNNKEL (reference sequence). Here the CDR3 DNA reads TGTGCCAGCAGCCAAGTGGAGGGGCTGAACACTGAAGCTTTCTTT. Its protein is CASSQVEGLNTEAFF.

This clonotype was picked up a small number of times. The J gene is TRBJ2-3, the V gene TRBV20-1, with 10 bases aligning to TRBD2. With V trimmed by 4 bases and J by 1 base, 5 bases remained unmatched. Germline V CDR1 and CDR2: DFQATT, SNEGSKA (reference sequence). The CDR3 covers 15 residues. The CDR3 bases are TGCAGTGCTATGGCTAGCGGGGGCCGCACAGATACGCAGTATTTT. It encodes CSAMASGGRTDTQYF.

The rearrangement uses TRBV6-2 or TRBV6-3 and TRBJ2-7; 7 nucleotides align to TRBD1. The germline V gene encodes CDR1 MNHEY and CDR2 SVGEGT. CDR3 length: 14 amino acids. After removal of 8 bases from V and 0 bases from J, the junction contained 7 bases not matched to a gene. CDR3 sequence reads: CASYTQGVSYEQYF. The CDR3 coding sequence is TGTGCCAGCTATACGCAGGGGGTCTCCTACGAGCAGTACTTC.